This TCR beta chain comes out of a study of CD8+CD57+ T cells in acquired aplastic anemia. Study summary: Sorting CD4+ and CD8+ cells gave DNA averaging about 3.3 ug.

Genomic DNA, serving as template, underwent TCR beta VDJ and CDR3 profiling. TCRdb reanalysed the reads using MiXCR and keeps one entry per CDR3 protein. The sample includes under 350,000 distinct CDR3 sequences, approximately 57% of them seen just once. Study conclusions and caveats: Between patients and controls, around 30 CD8+ CDR3 sequences were found in common.

This clonotype has a handful of counts. Antigen unknown. Patients included in sequencing had previously demonstrated CD8+CD57+ cell expansion by flow cytometry. When blood sampling took place, the patients had received no therapy. Material: sorted CD4+, CD8+, or CD8+CD57+ T cells (not recorded which) from PBMCs. The TCR was taken from a human donor with aplastic anemia.

The CDR3 nucleotides are TGTGCCAGCAGCCAAGAAGCGGGGCCAATAGATACGCAGTATTTT. Protein product: CASSQEAGPIDTQYF. This sequence joins TRBV4-2 and TRBJ2-3; TRBD2 matches at 7 bases. V lost 0 bases to trimming and J lost 5 bases; unmatched junction nucleotides: 5. The germline V gene has CDR1 LGHNA and CDR2 YNFKEQ. The CDR3 has 15 amino acids.